This T cell receptor (beta chain) was captured by sequencing in a study of blood T cell repertoires in COVID-19. This clone was seen only once. Per germline, CDR1 ENHRY and CDR2 SYGVKD. V was clipped by 6 bases and J by 2 bases; unmatched bases: 11. This CDR3 spans 18 amino acids. Clones were read by immunoSEQ multiplex PCR, and TCRdb kept only the in-frame ones, dropping some. The data contain roughly 190,000 clones, around four fifths of them singletons. The rearrangement joins TRBV10-3 to TRBJ2-6; 9 nucleotides align to TRBD1. Sequenced material: peripheral blood. The TCR sequence derives from a woman aged 70-85 years with active or convalescent COVID-19. The CDR3 protein is CAIRAPGQGLPGANVLTF. CDR3 sequence (DNA): TGTGCCATCAGGGCCCCGGGACAGGGCCTCCCTGGGGCCAACGTCCTGACTTTC.